These T cell receptor beta chains were read from a single sample in a study of shared clonotypes between healthy human individuals. The repertoire was sequenced with immunoSEQ multiplex PCR; TCRdb's copy has only in-frame clones and lacks some. Among 2 million to 2.5 million clones listed, roughly 94% were seen once. The sequenced sample was naive CD4+ T cells sorted from blood. These receptors were collected from a man younger than 30 in good health. CDR3s include the opening cysteine and the closing phenylalanine or tryptophan. D genes are given only for firm matches. The size field is filled for only some rows; it gives once, few, many or a size class.

clone size: NA
V gene: TRBV7-8
D gene: TRBD1
J gene: TRBJ2-2
CDR3 protein: CASSLQGAGTGELFF
CDR3 DNA: TGTGCCAGCAGCTTGCAGGGGGCGGGCACCGGGGAGCTGTTTTTT

clone size: NA
V gene: TRBV11-2
D gene: NA
J gene: TRBJ2-5
CDR3 protein: CASSLEGALTSRETQYF
CDR3 DNA: TGTGCCAGCAGCTTAGAAGGGGCTCTTACTAGTCGGGAGACCCAGTACTTC

clone size: few
V gene: TRBV10-1
D gene: NA
J gene: TRBJ2-2
CDR3 protein: CASRPNTGELFF
CDR3 DNA: TGCGCCAGCCGGCCAAACACCGGGGAGCTGTTTTTT

clone size: once
V gene: TRBV7-2
D gene: NA
J gene: TRBJ1-6
CDR3 protein: CASSPPGWGTLHF
CDR3 DNA: TGTGCCAGCAGCCCACCCGGCTGGGGGACCCTCCACTTT

clone size: NA
V gene: TRBV10-2
D gene: NA
J gene: TRBJ2-2
CDR3 protein: CASRFGGPNTGELFF
CDR3 DNA: TGCGCCAGCAGATTTGGGGGCCCGAACACCGGGGAGCTGTTTTTT

clone size: NA
V gene: TRBV28
D gene: NA
J gene: TRBJ1-4
CDR3 protein: CASSVPGPTNRKLFF
CDR3 DNA: TGTGCCAGCAGTGTACCGGGACCGACGAATAGAAAACTGTTTTTT

clone size: NA
V gene: TRBV25-1
D gene: NA
J gene: TRBJ1-6
CDR3 protein: CASTLGLDNSPLHF
CDR3 DNA: TGTGCCAGCACCTTGGGTTTGGATAATTCACCCCTCCACTTT

clone size: NA
V gene: TRBV11-1
D gene: NA
J gene: TRBJ2-7
CDR3 protein: CASSLISDEQYF
CDR3 DNA: TGTGCCAGCAGCCTGATTTCTGACGAGCAGTACTTC

clone size: NA
V gene: TRBV6-1
D gene: NA
J gene: TRBJ1-6
CDR3 protein: CASSEPTSSYNSPLHF
CDR3 DNA: TGTGCCAGCAGTGAACCGACGAGCTCCTATAATTCACCCCTCCACTTT

clone size: few
V gene: TRBV9
D gene: NA
J gene: TRBJ1-6
CDR3 protein: CASSESGGNSPLHF
CDR3 DNA: TGTGCCAGCAGCGAGTCAGGAGGCAATTCACCCCTCCACTTT

clone size: NA
V gene: TRBV4-3
D gene: NA
J gene: TRBJ2-2
CDR3 protein: CASSQEWGAHTGELFF
CDR3 DNA: TGCGCCAGCAGCCAAGAGTGGGGGGCCCACACCGGGGAGCTGTTTTTT

clone size: NA
V gene: TRBV11-2
D gene: TRBD1
J gene: TRBJ2-3
CDR3 protein: CASSLQGYQDTQYF
CDR3 DNA: TGTGCCAGCAGCCTACAGGGGTACCAAGATACGCAGTATTTT

clone size: NA
V gene: TRBV27
D gene: TRBD2
J gene: TRBJ2-7
CDR3 protein: CASRGGRSYEQYF
CDR3 DNA: TGTGCCAGCAGGGGCGGGAGAAGCTACGAGCAGTACTTC

clone size: NA
V gene: TRBV6-1
D gene: NA
J gene: TRBJ2-5
CDR3 protein: CASSGTQGFQTQYF
CDR3 DNA: TGTGCCAGCAGCGGGACACAGGGTTTCCAGACCCAGTACTTC

clone size: NA
V gene: TRBV7-9
D gene: TRBD1
J gene: TRBJ2-7
CDR3 protein: CASSLTGTGGYEQYF
CDR3 DNA: TGTGCCAGCAGCTTGACCGGGACAGGGGGCTACGAGCAGTACTTC

clone size: NA
V gene: TRBV7-2
D gene: NA
J gene: TRBJ2-6
CDR3 protein: CASSLAGANVLTF
CDR3 DNA: TGTGCCAGCAGCTTAGCGGGGGCCAACGTCCTGACTTTC

clone size: NA
V gene: TRBV28
D gene: TRBD1
J gene: TRBJ1-2
CDR3 protein: CASRGQGRNYGYTF
CDR3 DNA: TGTGCCAGCAGAGGACAGGGGCGAAACTATGGCTACACCTTC

clone size: NA
V gene: TRBV9
D gene: TRBD2
J gene: TRBJ2-2
CDR3 protein: CASSVRAGENTGELFF
CDR3 DNA: TGTGCCAGCAGCGTACGAGCGGGGGAGAACACCGGGGAGCTGTTTTTT

clone size: NA
V gene: TRBV7-2
D gene: TRBD1
J gene: TRBJ1-2
CDR3 protein: CASSLDRGLYYGYTF
CDR3 DNA: TGTGCCAGCAGCTTAGACAGGGGGCTCTATTATGGCTACACCTTC

clone size: NA
V gene: TRBV6-5
D gene: NA
J gene: TRBJ2-1
CDR3 protein: CASSRSANEQFF
CDR3 DNA: TGTGCCAGCAGTCGATCTGCAAATGAGCAGTTCTTC